Presented here are 9 T cell receptor beta chains from one specimen sequenced in a study of blood T cell repertoires in COVID-19. Some clones are missing from TCRdb's copy, which holds only in-frame ones; the method was immunoSEQ multiplex PCR. Of fewer than 180,000 clones listed, approximately 88% are singletons. Sequenced material: peripheral blood. The receptor source for this set is a man aged 70-80 years with acute or convalescent COVID-19.

V and J are TRBV7-9 and TRBJ1-2, with D perhaps TRBD1 (5 bases). The CDR3 extends over 15 amino acids. The V end was cut by 1 base, the J end by 12 bases, with 21 bases between. Germline-derived CDR1 and CDR2 are SEHNR and FQNEAQ (reference sequence). DNA for the CDR3: TGTGCCAGCAGCTTAGTAGCACCGGTAGGGGCATCGCACACCTTC. Translation: CASSLVAPVGASHTF.

V usage is TRBV7-2 and J usage is TRBJ2-1; D is unresolved. The CDR3 is made up of 15 amino acids. Germline V gene sequence: CDR1 SGHTA, CDR2 FQGNSA. V was pared by 1 base and J by 3 bases, with 10 bases between. CDR3 protein: CASSLVVAFYNEQFF. CDR3 DNA sequence: TGTGCCAGCAGCTTAGTAGTCGCGTTCTACAATGAGCAGTTCTTC.

The chain carries TRBV3-1 (or the pseudogene TRBV3-2) and TRBJ2-7; 7 bases map to TRBD1. The V gene's germline CDR1 is LGHDT and CDR2 YNNKEL (reference sequence). CDR3 length: 12 residues. With 8 bases clipped from V and 7 bases from J, the junction kept 8 bases outside the gene matches. CDR3 residues: CASSGQTWEQYF. The CDR3 DNA is TGTGCCAGCTCGGGACAGACTTGGGAGCAGTACTTC.

The chain joins TRBV9 to TRBJ1-4, with 7 bases aligning to TRBD1. Germline CDR1 and CDR2: SGDLS and YYNGEE. Trimming removed 7 bases from V and 5 bases from J; junction bases left unmatched: 11. The CDR3 totals 15 residues. CDR3 coding DNA: TGTGCCAGCGGTCTTACGGGGACAGACAATGAAAAACTGTTTTTT. Protein sequence: CASGLTGTDNEKLFF. Drawing the rest from reference TRBV9 and TRBJ1-4, the complete variable domain is DSGVTQTPKHLITATGQRVTLRCSPRSGDLSVYWYQQSLDQGLQFLIQYYNGEERAKGNILERFSAQQFPDLHSELNLSSLELGDSALYFCASGLTGTDNEKLFFGSGTQLSVL.

This chain connects TRBV7-3 to TRBJ1-2; D is ambiguous. CDR3 length equals 14 residues. Trimming removed 0 bases from V and 2 bases from J, with 7 bases in between. CDR1 is SGHTA and CDR2 is FQGTGA in the germline V gene. The CDR3 region has the DNA TGTGCCAGCAGCTTAACGTTCAAAAACTATGGCTACACCTTC. Residues: CASSLTFKNYGYTF.

The chain joins TRBV6-5 to TRBJ1-5, with TRBD1 identical over 8 bases. The CDR3 extends over 14 amino acids. Germline V CDR1 and CDR2: MNHEY, SVGAGI. V dropped 4 bases and J dropped 6; count of bases not matched to a gene: 5. CDR3 loop: CASSFSQGAQPQHF. The DNA of the CDR3 is TGTGCCAGCAGTTTCTCCCAGGGGGCTCAGCCCCAGCATTTT.

The genes are TRBV28 and TRBJ1-6, with D perhaps matching TRBD1 (6 bases). The germline V gene encodes CDR1 MDHEN and CDR2 SYDVKM. The CDR3 spans 13 residues. The V and J ends lost 6 bases and 9 bases respectively, with 12 bases between them. CDR3 DNA sequence: TGTGCCAGCAGCCTAGGACAGTTTTCACCCCTCCACTTT. Its translation is CASSLGQFSPLHF.

This chain links TRBV10-3 with TRBJ1-1; 7 nucleotides line up with TRBD1. Germline V CDR1 and CDR2: ENHRY, SYGVKD. The V segment lost 5 bases and the J segment 1 base; nucleotides outside the gene matches: 4. This CDR3 has 14 amino acids. CDR3 DNA sequence: TGTGCCATCAGTTTTGGGACAGCGAACACTGAAGCTTTCTTT. Translated, it gives CAISFGTANTEAFF.

V and J are TRBV19 and TRBJ2-7; D might be TRBD2 (6 bases). Trimming took 4 bases from V and 5 from J, leaving 21 bases between them. The CDR3 is 16 residues long. Germline assignment: CDR1 LNHDA and CDR2 SQIVND (reference sequence). The CDR3 region has the DNA TGTGCCAGTAGTACCCCCGGGGGTGGGGCTACAAACGAGCAGTACTTC. It specifies CASSTPGGGATNEQYF.